One and the same sample provided the 16 T cell receptor beta chains below, sequenced in a study of CD8 T cells in Susac syndrome. With random hexamers, roughly 0.45 to 1 ug RNA was reverse transcribed. TCRdb used MiXCR to reprocess the immunoSEQ multiplex PCR reads, holding one entry per CDR3 protein. The table shows 160,000 or so distinct CDR3 sequences, with roughly 95% occurring only once. The specimen was CD8+ T cells from PBMCs. These receptors were taken from a human donor with multiple sclerosis.

The chain couples TRBV29-1 to TRBJ1-2; unclear D gene. In germline, CDR1 is SQVTM, CDR2 ANQGSEA. The CDR3 length is 11 residues. Trimming took 4 bases from V and 6 from J, leaving 9 bases between them. The DNA for the CDR3 is TGCAGCGTTGGGACGCTAGATGGCTACACCTTC. It yields the protein CSVGTLDGYTF.

The chain joins TRBV14 to TRBJ1-2, with 9 bases lining up with TRBD1. The CDR3 runs to 17 residues. CDR1 and CDR2 from the germline V gene are SGHDN and FVKESK. V lost 1 base to trimming and J lost 4 bases; unmatched junction nucleotides: 10. The CDR3 DNA sequence: TGTGCCAGCAGCCAAGTCAAAGTCGGGACAGGGCCCTATGGCTACACCTTC. It specifies CASSQVKVGTGPYGYTF.

This chain uses TRBV13 with TRBJ2-4, with D possibly matching TRBD1 (6 bases). This CDR3 is built from 14 residues. Trimming removed 4 bases at V and 0 bases at J, with 7 bases between. Germline assignment: CDR1 PRHDT and CDR2 FYEKMQ (reference sequence). The CDR3 loop is CASSSRGAKNIQYF. DNA of the CDR3: TGTGCCAGCAGCTCCAGGGGAGCCAAAAACATTCAGTACTTC.

V and J are TRBV30 and TRBJ1-1; D gene uncertain. The CDR3 sequence is 15 residues long. CDR1 is GTSNPN and CDR2 is SVGIG in the germline V gene (reference sequence). The V end was cut by 5 bases, the J end by 1 base, with 17 bases between. CDR3 sequence: CAWYEGGFWNTEAFF. The CDR3, as DNA: TGTGCCTGGTATGAGGGAGGTTTTTGGAACACTGAAGCTTTCTTT.

The chain is built from TRBV20-1 and TRBJ1-1, with D uncertain. Trimming shortened V by 6 bases and J by 0 bases, and 11 bases separated the two germline ends. The CDR3 extends over 13 amino acids. Looked up from germline, CDR1 is DFQATT and CDR2 is SNEGSKA (reference sequence). CDR3 bases: TGCAGTGCCACGGAACGGATGAACACTGAAGCTTTCTTT. It translates to CSATERMNTEAFF.

This clonotype has just one count. The chain joins TRBV3-1 to TRBJ2-5, with no clear D. V was shortened by 1 base and J by 2 bases, with 11 bases between the two germline ends. CDR1 and CDR2 from the germline V gene are LGHDT and YNNKEL (reference sequence). There are 15 residues in the CDR3. CDR3 sequence reads: CASSQGFAAQETQYF. The CDR3, as DNA: TGTGCCAGCAGCCAAGGATTCGCCGCACAAGAGACCCAGTACTTC.

The J gene is TRBJ1-2, the V gene TRBV29-1; no clear D. Germline V gene sequence: CDR1 SQVTM, CDR2 ANQGSEA. This CDR3 has 12 residues. Trimming stripped 2 bases from V and 5 bases from J, with 9 bases between. The CDR3 nucleotides read TGCAGCGTTGAACAAACAGTTTATGGCTACACCTTC. It is translated as CSVEQTVYGYTF.

The chain has TRBV27 and TRBJ1-1; D gene unclear. This CDR3 is 15 amino acids long. Germline CDR1 MNHEY, CDR2 SMNVEV (reference sequence). The V end was cut by 5 bases, the J end by 6 bases, with 19 bases between. The CDR3 loop is CASSRGARGSSEAFF. The DNA of the CDR3 is TGTGCCAGCAGTCGGGGTGCGCGGGGTTCGTCTGAAGCTTTCTTT.

The chain has TRBV19 and TRBJ2-7; 9 bases fit TRBD1. Germline V gene sequence: CDR1 LNHDA, CDR2 SQIVND (reference sequence). Trimming removed 8 bases from V and 5 bases from J; junction bases left unmatched: 10. The CDR3 is 14 residues long. The DNA of the CDR3 is TGTGCCAGTTCGCGGGACAGGGTCAAAGACGAGCAGTACTTC. Its translation is CASSRDRVKDEQYF.

J is TRBJ1-4 and V is TRBV23-1, with a tentative D call TRBD1 (6 bases). TRBV23-1 is noted as an ORF with a role that remains uncertain. Trimming took 2 bases from V and 3 from J, leaving 10 bases between them. The CDR3 contains 15 residues. In nucleotides, the CDR3 is TGCGCCAGCAGTCAAGGGGGGGCGGCTAATGAAAAACTGTTTTTT. Translation: CASSQGGAANEKLFF.

This chain joins TRBV6-5 and TRBJ1-2; TRBD1 is a possible D gene (5 bases). The length of the CDR3 is 12 residues. The germline CDR1 and CDR2 sequences are MNHEY and SVGAGI. Deletions cut 5 bases from V and 4 bases from J, with 8 bases between. CDR3 in amino acids: CASSLDSYGYTF. The DNA for the CDR3 is TGTGCCAGCAGTCTCGACAGCTATGGCTACACCTTC.

The gene calls are TRBV7-2 and TRBJ2-2; 10 bases agree with TRBD2. CDR1 and CDR2 from the germline V gene are SGHTA and FQGNSA. With V trimmed by 3 bases and J by 4 bases, 5 bases remained unmatched. The CDR3 consists of 16 residues. CDR3 sequence reads: CASSFEREGGTGELFF. The CDR3 DNA sequence: TGTGCCAGCAGCTTTGAGCGGGAGGGCGGCACCGGGGAGCTGTTTTTT.

V is TRBV20-1 and J is TRBJ1-1; D is ambiguous. The CDR3 is 12 amino acids. Germline assignment: CDR1 DFQATT and CDR2 SNEGSKA (reference sequence). Trimming left V 1 base short and J 3 bases short, with 6 bases between. CDR3 coding DNA: TGCAGTGCTAGAGTTGGGGACACTGAAGCTTTCTTT. This codes for CSARVGDTEAFF.

The CDR3 protein is CASNSMQGHNYGYTF. In DNA form, the CDR3 reads TGTGCCAGCAACTCCATGCAGGGACACAACTATGGCTACACCTTC. The chain has TRBV28 and TRBJ1-2; maybe TRBD1 (6 bases). The germline V gene has CDR1 MDHEN and CDR2 SYDVKM. The CDR3 runs to 15 residues. The V end lost 7 bases, the J end lost 2 bases, and 17 bases lay between the germline ends.

The gene calls are TRBV28 and TRBJ2-3; tentatively, D is TRBD1 or TRBD2 (5 bases each). From germline, CDR1 is MDHEN and CDR2 SYDVKM. The CDR3 is 14 residues long. V gave up 7 bases and J gave up 1 base, with 12 bases separating them. This CDR3 reads CASTREKGTDTQYF. The CDR3 DNA follows: TGTGCCAGCACCAGGGAGAAAGGCACAGATACGCAGTATTTT.

The chain joins TRBV2 to TRBJ1-1, with D hard to call. The germline V and J ends were trimmed by 2 bases and 5 bases, with 12 bases remaining between them. The CDR3 is made up of 14 amino acids. The V gene's germline CDR1 is SNHLY and CDR2 FYNNEI. CDR3 in amino acids: CASSEQRSGTEAFF. In DNA, the CDR3 is TGTGCCAGCAGTGAACAGAGGTCGGGGACTGAAGCTTTCTTT.